These 24 T cell receptor beta chains were sequenced from one sample in a study of blood T cells in healthy people across ages (dated by TCRdb to the mid-2010s). The library was produced with 5' RACE. These reads were obtained on an Illumina HiSeq 2500. The second PCR ran for roughly 7 to 12 cycles and used a J-beta primer mix along with a sample-barcoded 5' primer. The public reads were reprocessed in TCRdb via fastp at Q25 and MiXCR, keeping in-frame beta chains. CDR3 protein sequences are deduplicated, and each keeps its most common genes and DNA. Present in this sample are around 990,000 distinct CDR3 sequences, about two fifths of which were seen just once. In total, the top ten clones hold about an eighth of the sample. Material for sequencing was blood. All receptors derive from a man between 18 and 35 years old in good health.

Comment on this clonotype: This is likely a read error, given that the CDR3 carries no conserved phenylalanine or tryptophan at its end. V gene TRBV7-2 combines with J gene TRBJ2-2; tentatively, D is TRBD2 (5 bases). The CDR3 length is 14 residues. From germline, CDR1 is SGHTA and CDR2 FQGNSA. Trimming shortened V by 1 base and J by 3 bases, and 6 bases separated the two germline ends. The CDR3 nucleotides read TGTGCCAGCAGCTTAGGAGGGTACACCGGGGAGCTGTTTCTT. It specifies CASSLGGYTGELFL.

The chain recombines TRBV5-6 with TRBJ1-2; D ambiguous. V lost 4 bases and J 6 bases, leaving 10 bases between the germline ends. Germline V gene lookup returns CDR1 SGHDT and CDR2 YYEEEE. CDR3 length equals 12 residues. In nucleotides, the CDR3 is TGTGCCAGCAGCATAGGACGGAATGGCTACACCTTC. Amino acid sequence: CASSIGRNGYTF.

The CDR3: CSVVQRGEQYF. Here the CDR3 DNA reads TGCAGCGTTGTACAGAGGGGCGAGCAGTACTTC. This chain links TRBV29-1 with TRBJ2-7; the D call may be TRBD1 or TRBD2 (5 bases each). Trimming removed 4 bases at V and 6 bases at J, with 10 bases between. There are 11 residues in the CDR3. From germline, CDR1 is SQVTM and CDR2 ANQGSEA.

The gene calls are TRBV7-9 and TRBJ2-5; possible D gene TRBD2, 5 bases. Germline-derived CDR1 and CDR2 are SEHNR and FQNEAQ (reference sequence). Trimming left V 5 bases short and J 11 bases short, with 27 bases between. This CDR3 has 16 residues. The CDR3 spells CASSKALAVLEHEQYF. The DNA for the CDR3 is TGTGCCAGCAGCAAAGCTCTAGCAGTATTAGAACATGAGCAGTACTTC. Supplemented by reference TRBV7-9 and TRBJ2-5, the full variable domain reads DTGVSQNPRHKITKRGQNVTFRCDPISEHNRLYWYRQTLGQGPEFLTYFQNEAQLEKSRLLSDRFSAERPKGSFSTLEIQRTEQGDSAMYLCASSKALAVLEHEQYFGPGTRLLVL.

The chain has TRBV20-1 and TRBJ2-1, with TRBD1 matching 8 bases. CDR1 and CDR2 (germline): DFQATT, SNEGSKA (reference sequence). Germline trimming cut 0 bases from V and 3 bases from J; bases unmatched to any gene: 10. The CDR3 length is 17 residues. The CDR3 DNA sequence: TGCAGTGCTAGAGATCCCTCCCAGGGGGCGGGCTACAATGAGCAGTTCTTC. Translating it yields CSARDPSQGAGYNEQFF.

This chain joins TRBV7-3 and TRBJ2-3; D not resolved. V was clipped by 1 base and J by 0 bases, with 14 bases between them. The germline V gene encodes CDR1 SGHTA and CDR2 FQGTGA. The CDR3 sequence is 17 residues long. The CDR3 loop is CASSLSLTRTSTDTQYF. In DNA, the CDR3 is TGTGCCAGCAGCTTAAGCCTAACTCGCACTAGCACAGATACGCAGTATTTT.

V and J are TRBV14 and TRBJ2-5, with D perhaps TRBD1 (6 bases). The CDR3 has 12 amino acids. Germline lookup yields CDR1 SGHDN and CDR2 FVKESK. V shed 9 bases and J shed 7 bases, with 15 bases lying between them. For the CDR3, the DNA is TGTGCCAGTTGGACAGAAAAGGGGACCCAGTACTTC. Amino acid sequence: CASWTEKGTQYF.

The genes are TRBV4-1 and TRBJ2-3, with TRBD1 identical over 7 bases. J lost 2 bases, V lost 4 bases, and 6 bases had no gene match. CDR3 length: 15 residues. Germline V gives CDR1 MGHRA, CDR2 YSYEKL. The CDR3 loop is CASSLLGQNTDTQYF. The CDR3 DNA follows: TGCGCCAGCAGCCTACTGGGACAGAACACAGATACGCAGTATTTT.

This chain joins TRBV29-1 and TRBJ2-5, with D hard to call. Looked up from germline, CDR1 is SQVTM and CDR2 is ANQGSEA. The V end lost 4 bases, the J end lost 5 bases, and 14 bases lay between the germline ends. This CDR3 has 13 residues. DNA for the CDR3: TGCAGCGTTGTTCCGCCCGGGTCGGAGACCCAGTACTTC. Its protein is CSVVPPGSETQYF.

The chain couples TRBV7-2 to TRBJ1-2, with D hard to call. Per the germline V gene, CDR1 is SGHTA and CDR2 is FQGNSA. The CDR3 has 13 amino acids. V was pared by 2 bases and J by 2 bases, with 6 bases between. DNA of the CDR3: TGTGCCAGCAGCTTATCCGAGAACTATGGCTACACCTTC. It is translated as CASSLSENYGYTF.

The chain is built from TRBV7-2 and TRBJ2-3, with 10 bases identical to TRBD2. V dropped 3 bases and J dropped 1; count of bases not matched to a gene: 4. Germline CDR1 is SGHTA and CDR2 is FQGNSA. The length of the CDR3 is 16 residues. This chain's CDR3 is CASSFLAGGGTDTQYF. DNA for the CDR3: TGTGCCAGCAGCTTTTTAGCGGGGGGCGGCACAGATACGCAGTATTTT.

This clonotype was detected only a few times. This sequence joins TRBV6-1 and TRBJ2-7; D is uncertain. The CDR3 loop spans 10 amino acids. Germline V lookup: CDR1 MNHNS, CDR2 SASEGT. Trimming stripped 11 bases from V and 3 bases from J, with 8 bases between. DNA for the CDR3: TGTGCCGCGATGAACTACGAGCAGTACTTC. Its translation is CAAMNYEQYF.

V usage is TRBV24-1 and J usage is TRBJ2-1; D might be TRBD1 (6 bases). V lost 0 bases to trimming and J lost 4 bases, with 27 bases between them. Looked up from germline, CDR1 is KGHDR and CDR2 is SFDVKD. The CDR3 runs 21 residues. The CDR3 here is CATSDLPGRGTDRSGYNEQFF. The CDR3, as DNA: TGTGCCACCAGTGATTTGCCAGGAAGGGGGACGGATCGGTCGGGGTACAATGAGCAGTTCTTC.

The chain joins TRBV5-1 to TRBJ2-7, with 7 bases lining up with TRBD2. The DNA end lines up better with TRBJ2-5; the J call may be wrong. The CDR3 spans 16 residues. Germline assignment: CDR1 SGHRS and CDR2 YFSETQ. As DNA, the CDR3 is TGCGCCAGCAGCCCCGGACTAGGATTGTCGTCGGAGACCCAGTACTTC. Translation gives CASSPGLGLSSETQYF.

This clonotype was detected many times. V gene TRBV5-1 combines with J gene TRBJ2-1; 10 bases are a match to TRBD2. The CDR3 totals 17 residues. Germline assignment: CDR1 SGHRS and CDR2 YFSETQ. V lost 1 base to trimming and J lost 2 bases; unmatched junction nucleotides: 6. The CDR3 DNA reads as TGCGCCAGCAGCTTGTGGACTAGCGGTATGACCTACAATGAGCAGTTCTTC. Residues: CASSLWTSGMTYNEQFF.

The CDR3 sequence: CASSHGTLGNEQYF. The CDR3 nucleotides are TGTGCCAGCAGCCACGGGACCCTCGGAAATGAGCAGTACTTC. The rearrangement uses TRBV3-1 and TRBJ2-1; D might be TRBD1 or TRBD2, each matching 5 bases. The DNA end is a closer match to TRBJ2-7, so the J assignment may be wrong. CDR1 and CDR2 from the germline V gene are LGHDT and YNNKEL (reference sequence). The CDR3 has 14 residues.

This clonotype was recorded once. The V and J genes are TRBV28 and TRBJ2-6; D gene unclear. Between the trimmed V and J ends, which lost 6 bases and 0 bases, there was a span of 9 bases. CDR3 length: 15 residues. CDR1 and CDR2 from the germline V gene are MDHEN and SYDVKM. The CDR3 nucleotides are TGTGCCAGCAGCCGCCGCCCCTCTGGGGCCAACGTCCTGACTTTC. Amino acid sequence: CASSRRPSGANVLTF.

This clonotype was recorded a few times. This chain joins TRBV10-3 and TRBJ2-7; D not resolved. Germline loops: CDR1 ENHRY, CDR2 SYGVKD. The CDR3 has 13 amino acids. The V and J ends lost 1 base and 3 bases respectively, with 7 bases between them. The CDR3 protein is CAISEYSNYEQYF. For the CDR3, the DNA is TGTGCCATCAGTGAGTACAGCAACTACGAGCAGTACTTC.

This clonotype was detected only a few times. The chain recombines TRBV20-1 with TRBJ1-5, with a tentative D call TRBD1 (5 bases). The CDR3 loop spans 14 amino acids. Trimming left V 5 bases short and J 4 bases short, with 15 bases between. CDR1 is DFQATT, CDR2 SNEGSKA, per germline (reference sequence). As DNA, the CDR3 is TGCAGTGCTGGCCGGGACCAATTTAATCAGCCCCAGCATTTT. Translated, it gives CSAGRDQFNQPQHF.

This rearrangement joins TRBV4-3 to TRBJ1-2; D unresolved. V lost 0 bases and J 8 bases, leaving 16 bases between the germline ends. Looked up from germline, CDR1 is LGHNA and CDR2 is YSLEER. The CDR3 totals 15 residues. Here the CDR3 DNA reads TGCGCCAGCAGCCAAGATCGGACGGCTACTAGAGGCTACACCTTC. Its translation is CASSQDRTATRGYTF.

This clonotype has a handful of counts. The V call is TRBV12-3 or TRBV12-4, the J call TRBJ1-1, with a weak D call TRBD1 (5 bases). This CDR3 spans 15 amino acids. Deletions cut 5 bases from V and 0 bases from J, with 13 bases between. The CDR3 nucleotides are TGTGCCAGCAGTCAGACCGCGGGGCTGAACACTGAAGCTTTCTTT. It yields the protein CASSQTAGLNTEAFF.

The chain uses TRBV3-1 and TRBJ1-1; the D is unclear. The CDR3 contains 13 residues. CDR1 is LGHDT, CDR2 YNNKEL, per germline (reference sequence). V was trimmed by 5 bases and J by 7 bases, leaving 14 bases between them. CDR3 in DNA: TGTGCCAGCAGCTACAAGGGCGAGAGTGAAGCTTTCTTT. It specifies CASSYKGESEAFF.

This clonotype has a handful of counts. J is TRBJ2-7 and V is TRBV5-1; D possibly corresponds to TRBD1 (5 bases). Trimming left V 3 bases short and J 3 bases short, with 16 bases between. The CDR3 covers 15 residues. CDR1 is SGHRS, CDR2 YFSETQ, per germline. The CDR3 is CASSSQGPPIYEQYF. In nucleotides, the CDR3 is TGCGCCAGCAGCTCCCAGGGCCCCCCTATCTACGAGCAGTACTTC.

This clonotype was detected only a few times. This chain connects TRBV28 to TRBJ2-1; weak D call: TRBD2 (5 bases). The V end was cut by 7 bases, the J end by 4 bases, with 11 bases between. Germline CDR1 and CDR2: MDHEN and SYDVKM. CDR3 length equals 13 residues. The CDR3 sequence is CASTGEPYNEQFF. The CDR3 DNA reads as TGTGCCAGCACCGGGGAACCTTACAATGAGCAGTTCTTC.